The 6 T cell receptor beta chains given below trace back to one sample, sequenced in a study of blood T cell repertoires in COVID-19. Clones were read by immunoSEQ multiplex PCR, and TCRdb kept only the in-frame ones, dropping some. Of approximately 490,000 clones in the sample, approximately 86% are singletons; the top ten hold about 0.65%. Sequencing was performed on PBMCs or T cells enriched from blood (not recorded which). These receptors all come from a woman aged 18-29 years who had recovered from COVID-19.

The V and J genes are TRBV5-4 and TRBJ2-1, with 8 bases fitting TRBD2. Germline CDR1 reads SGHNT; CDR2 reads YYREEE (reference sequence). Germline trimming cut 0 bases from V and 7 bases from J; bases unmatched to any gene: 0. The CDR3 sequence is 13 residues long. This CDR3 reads CASSLGLANEQFF. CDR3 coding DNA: TGTGCCAGCAGCTTGGGACTAGCGAATGAGCAGTTCTTC.

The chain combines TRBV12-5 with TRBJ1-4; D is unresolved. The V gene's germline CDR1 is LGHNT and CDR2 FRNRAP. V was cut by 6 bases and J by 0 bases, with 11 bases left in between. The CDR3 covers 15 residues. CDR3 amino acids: CASGRGESTNEKLFF. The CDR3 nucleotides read TGTGCTAGTGGCCGCGGGGAGTCAACTAATGAAAAACTGTTTTTT.

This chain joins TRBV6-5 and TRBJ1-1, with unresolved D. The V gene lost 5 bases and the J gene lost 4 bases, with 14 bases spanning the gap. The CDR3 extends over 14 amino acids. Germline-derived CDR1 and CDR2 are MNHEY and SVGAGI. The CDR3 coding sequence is TGTGCCAGCAGTCCTCGTGGCAGTCCCACTGAAGCTTTCTTT. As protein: CASSPRGSPTEAFF.

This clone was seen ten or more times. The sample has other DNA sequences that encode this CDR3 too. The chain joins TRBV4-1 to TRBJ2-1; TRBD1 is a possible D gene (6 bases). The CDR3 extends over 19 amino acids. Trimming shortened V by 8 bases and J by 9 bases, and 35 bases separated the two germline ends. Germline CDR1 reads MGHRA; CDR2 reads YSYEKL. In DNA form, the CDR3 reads TGCGCCAGCGAGCCATGGTTTCTGGTCGACAGGTTGGGGGCTGGTGAGCAGTTCTTC. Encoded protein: CASEPWFLVDRLGAGEQFF.

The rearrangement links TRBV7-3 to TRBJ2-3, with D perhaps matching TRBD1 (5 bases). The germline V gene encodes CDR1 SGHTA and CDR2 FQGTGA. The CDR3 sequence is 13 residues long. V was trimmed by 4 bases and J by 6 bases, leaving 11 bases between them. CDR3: CASSSAKGDTQYF. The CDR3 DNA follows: TGTGCCAGCAGCTCAGCTAAGGGGGATACGCAGTATTTT.

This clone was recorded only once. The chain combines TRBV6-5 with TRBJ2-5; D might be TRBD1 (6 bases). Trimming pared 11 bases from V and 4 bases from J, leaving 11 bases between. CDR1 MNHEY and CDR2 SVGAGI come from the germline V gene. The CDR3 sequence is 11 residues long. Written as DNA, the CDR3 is TGTGCCGTTCGAGGGGGAGAGACCCAGTACTTC. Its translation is CAVRGGETQYF.